This T cell receptor (delta chain) was recorded in a study of γδ T cells in repeated Plasmodium falciparum infection. TCRdb reapplied CATT to the multiplex PCR reads. The repertoire has 70,000 to 95,000 delta-chain clones, more than 1.4% of them found once; the top ten carry just under 9%. This clone was recorded a few times. The protein that TCRdb holds for this DNA derives from a much larger clone and differs from the translated DNA at residue 3, which likely indicates a read error; the protein shown here is translated from the DNA. Sequenced: gamma-delta T cells from blood. The clonotype comes from a pool of human donors (malaria-infected and uninfected, not separated).

The CDR3 spells CAPGELLSTTPYWGTKMTAQLFF. The CDR3 DNA sequence: TGTGCTCCTGGGGAACTCCTATCCACCACTCCGTACTGGGGGACAAAAATGACAGCACAACTCTTCTTT. The rearrangement links TRDV1 to TRDJ2; 9 nucleotides align to TRDD3. CDR3 length: 23 amino acids. Germline CDR1 TSWWSYY, CDR2 QGS.